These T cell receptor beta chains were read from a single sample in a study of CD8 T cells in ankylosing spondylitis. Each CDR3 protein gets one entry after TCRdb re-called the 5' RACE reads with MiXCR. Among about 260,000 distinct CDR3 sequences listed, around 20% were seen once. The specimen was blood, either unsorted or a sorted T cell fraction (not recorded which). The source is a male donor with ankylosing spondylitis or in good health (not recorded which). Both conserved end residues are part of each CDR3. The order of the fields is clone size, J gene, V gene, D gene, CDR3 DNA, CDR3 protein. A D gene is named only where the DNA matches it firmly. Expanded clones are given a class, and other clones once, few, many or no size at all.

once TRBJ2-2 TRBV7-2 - TGTGCCAGCGGGCCAGGGACCTCGAACACCGGGGAGCTGTTTTTT CASGPGTSNTGELFF
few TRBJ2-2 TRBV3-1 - TGTGCCAGCAGCCAAGACGCAGGGATCACCGGGGAGCTGTTTTTT CASSQDAGITGELFF
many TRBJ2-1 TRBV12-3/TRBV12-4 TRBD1 TGTGCCAGCATCTTAGACAGGGACAATGAGCAGTTCTTC CASILDRDNEQFF
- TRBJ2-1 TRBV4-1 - TGCGCCAGCAGCCAAGATTCTGTTAACTCCTACAATGAGCAGTTCTTC CASSQDSVNSYNEQFF
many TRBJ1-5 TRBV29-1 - TGCAGCGTTGGGGGAGGGAATCAGCCCCAGCATTTT CSVGGGNQPQHF
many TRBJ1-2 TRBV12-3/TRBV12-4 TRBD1 TGTGCCAGCAGTTCGCCTGGGACAGCAGGCTTC CASSSPGTAGF
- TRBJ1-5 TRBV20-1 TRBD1 TGCAGTGCTAGCGGACAGGGCAATCAGCCCCAGCATTTT CSASGQGNQPQHF
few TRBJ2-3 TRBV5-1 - TGCGCCAGCAGCGACCTAGACACAGATACGCAGTATTTT CASSDLDTDTQYF
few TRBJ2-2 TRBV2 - TGTGCCAGCAGCGCGGCCGGGGAATACACCGGGGAGCTGTTTTTT CASSAAGEYTGELFF
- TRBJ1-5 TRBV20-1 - TGCAGTGCTAGCCCGACGGGGGGCAATCAGCCCCAGCATTTT CSASPTGGNQPQHF
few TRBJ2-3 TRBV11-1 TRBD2 TGTGCCAGCAGCCGCGGGACTAGCGGGGCCACCTGGCCGGGAGATACGCAGTATTTT CASSRGTSGATWPGDTQYF
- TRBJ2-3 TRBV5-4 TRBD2 TGTGCCAGCAGCTCGGGACTAGCGGAGTTCACAGATACGCAGTATTTT CASSSGLAEFTDTQYF
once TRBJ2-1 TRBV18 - TGTGCCAGCTCACGACAGTCTAGCGCCACGGGGGATGAGCAGTTCTTC CASSRQSSATGDEQFF
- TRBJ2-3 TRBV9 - TGTGCCAGCAGCGAGAAAAACGGGGGCCGTGGCACAGATACGCAGTATTTT CASSEKNGGRGTDTQYF
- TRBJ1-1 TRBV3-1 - TGTGCCAGCAGCCACCGGTCGTCGGGGTCTGAAGCTTTCTTT CASSHRSSGSEAFF
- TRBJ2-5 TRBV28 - TGTGCCAGCAGTCCCATCGCGGTGACCCAGTACTTC CASSPIAVTQYF
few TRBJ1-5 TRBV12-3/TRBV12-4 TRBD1 TGTGCCAGCAGTAACGGACAGGCTTCCACAGTTCAGCCCCAGCATTTT CASSNGQASTVQPQHF
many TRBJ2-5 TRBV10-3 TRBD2 TGTGCCATCAGTGAGTCCTGGACTAGCGGGGATCAAGAGACCCAGTACTTC CAISESWTSGDQETQYF
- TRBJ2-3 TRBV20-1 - TGCAGTGCTCCTGTATTAGATACGCAGTATTTT CSAPVLDTQYF
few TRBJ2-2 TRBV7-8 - TGTGCCAGCAGCTTAGCCCTAGCCGCGAACACCGGGGAGCTGTTTTTT CASSLALAANTGELFF
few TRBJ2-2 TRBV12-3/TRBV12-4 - TGTGCCAGCAGTTATGTGGGTCGGAACACCGGGGAGCTGTTTTTT CASSYVGRNTGELFF
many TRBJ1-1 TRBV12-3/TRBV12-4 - TGTGCCAGCAGTTTAAAAGGGTCGAACACTGAAGCTTTCTTT CASSLKGSNTEAFF
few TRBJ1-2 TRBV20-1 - TGCAGTGCTAGCCCGGTTCAGGTGATTGGCTACACCTTC CSASPVQVIGYTF
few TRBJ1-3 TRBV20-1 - TGCAGTGCCATGTTTAGGTCCCCCATCTCTGGAAACACCATATATTTT CSAMFRSPISGNTIYF
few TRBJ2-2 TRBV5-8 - TGTGCCAGCACCCGGGGGAAGGGAGTGTGGACCGGGGAGCTGTTTTTT CASTRGKGVWTGELFF
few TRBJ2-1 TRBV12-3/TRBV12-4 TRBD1 TGTGCCAGCAGTAGGGAGTCGGGACAGGGGACGAGACAGTTCTTC CASSRESGQGTRQFF
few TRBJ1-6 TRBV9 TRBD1 TGTGCCAGCAGCGTAGAGGGACAGTGGAATTCACCCCTCCACTTT CASSVEGQWNSPLHF
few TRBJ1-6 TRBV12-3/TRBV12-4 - TGTGCCAGCAGCCCGACGGCAGGGGTTAATTCACCCCTCCACTTT CASSPTAGVNSPLHF
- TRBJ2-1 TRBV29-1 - TGCAGCGTCCGGACAGCTTACAATGAGCAGTTCTTC CSVRTAYNEQFF
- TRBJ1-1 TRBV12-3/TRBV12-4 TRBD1 TGTGCCAGCAGTTTTGGGGGACAGCGGGGGGCTGAAGCTTTCTTT CASSFGGQRGAEAFF
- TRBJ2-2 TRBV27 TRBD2 TGTGCCAGCAGTCCTCTAGCGGGAGGATGGGCCACCGGGGAGCTGTTTTTT CASSPLAGGWATGELFF
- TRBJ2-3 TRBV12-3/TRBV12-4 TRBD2 TGTGCCAGCAGTTTAATCCGTAGCGGGGACACAGATACGCAGTATTTT CASSLIRSGDTDTQYF
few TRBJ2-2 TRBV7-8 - TGTGCCAGCAGCTCCAGGGTGTCCGGGGAGCTGTTTTTT CASSSRVSGELFF
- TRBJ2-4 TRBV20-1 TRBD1 TGCAGTGCGGAGACAGGGCGGAAAAACATTCAGTACTTC CSAETGRKNIQYF
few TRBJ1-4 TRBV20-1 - TGCAGTGCTAGAGATCTGGCCGGGGATGAAAAACTGTTTTTT CSARDLAGDEKLFF
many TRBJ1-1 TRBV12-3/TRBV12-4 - TGTGCCAGCAGCCAAACTCTACAGGGAGTCGGGAACACTGAAGCTTTCTTT CASSQTLQGVGNTEAFF
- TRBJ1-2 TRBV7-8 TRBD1 TGTGCCAGCAGCCCGAGGGACAGGAGCGTCTCTGGCTACACCTTC CASSPRDRSVSGYTF
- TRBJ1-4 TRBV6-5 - TGTGCCAGCAGTTACGTCCCCCAGGGCGAAAAACTGTTTTTT CASSYVPQGEKLFF
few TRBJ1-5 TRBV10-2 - TGCGCCAGCAGGGACGCGGGTATCAATCCCCAGCATTTT CASRDAGINPQHF
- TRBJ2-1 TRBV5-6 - TGTGCCAGCAGCCAACCGGGACTGATTAATGAGCAGTTCTTC CASSQPGLINEQFF
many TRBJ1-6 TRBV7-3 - TGTGCCAGCAGCTCGATGCCGGCATCACCCCTCCACTTT CASSSMPASPLHF
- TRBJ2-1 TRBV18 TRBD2 TGTGCCAGCTCACCAGGGACTAGCGGAGCCAATGAGCAGTTCTTC CASSPGTSGANEQFF